This T cell receptor beta chain is drawn from a study of cytomegalovirus exposure and HLA in healthy donors. Study-level results: Later on, a genetic analysis was performed. It linked a missense variant in DCLRE1C with V- and J-gene trimming of TCR beta.

Both 60 Vbeta primers and 13 Jbeta primers went into the PCR. Profiled with immunoSEQ multiplex PCR; TCRdb holds only in-frame clones, not every one. The table includes 200,000 or so clones, about four fifths detected once. A remark on this clone: The target antigen is unknown.

The sequence derives from a woman in her 30s in good health and CMV-seropositive. The sequencing sample was made of PBMCs.

CDR3 DNA sequence: TGTGCCAGCAGCTTGCATGTGACAGGGGGGGAAAAACTGTTTTTT. This encodes CASSLHVTGGEKLFF. The chain carries TRBV5-5 and TRBJ1-4; 9 bases line up with TRBD1. From germline, CDR1 is SGHKS and CDR2 YYEKEE (reference sequence). The CDR3 is 15 amino acids. V lost 1 base and J lost 8; bases outside the gene matches: 6. The complete variable domain, with remaining parts taken from reference TRBV5-5 and TRBJ1-4, reads DAGVTQSPTHLIKTRGQQVTLRCSPISGHKSVSWYQQVLGQGPQFIFQYYEKEERGRGNFPDRFSARQFPNYSSELNVNALLLGDSALYLCASSLHVTGGEKLFFGSGTQLSVL.